This T cell receptor beta chain was profiled in a study of low-dose radiotherapy and immunotherapy resistance in tumors. This CDR3 spans 15 amino acids. In germline, CDR1 is MGHRA, CDR2 YSYEKL. V lost 6 bases and J 7 bases, leaving 19 bases between the germline ends. Time point described: before trial treatment. Both TCRalpha and TCRbeta chains were reverse transcribed with V-gene-specific primers. Both a constant-region primer and a V-primer adapter served to amplify TCRs across about 20 PCR cycles. TCRdb called the reads again in MiXCR, with one record for every CDR3 protein. The sample has under 90,000 distinct CDR3 sequences, roughly a sixth seen once; the top ten hold less than 3.5%.

This specimen was PBMCs, taken before treatment. The genes are TRBV4-1 and TRBJ2-1; a weak D match, TRBD1 (6 bases). The receptor was derived from a male donor with prostate cancer. CDR3 DNA: TGCGCCAGCAGGTACTTAGGACAGACCAATAATGAGCAGTTCTTC. It specifies CASRYLGQTNNEQFF.